Here is one T cell receptor beta chain with its context. This specimen comes from a study of cytomegalovirus exposure and HLA in healthy donors. Generated by immunoSEQ multiplex PCR, the TCRdb table keeps only in-frame clones and is missing some. Here the sample spans 130,000 or so clones, 89% being singletons. The CDR3 contains 18 residues. V shed 7 bases, J shed 10 bases, and the junction held 25 bases outside the gene matches. Germline-derived CDR1 and CDR2 are SEHNR and FQNEAQ (reference sequence). The origin of this receptor is a woman aged 18-35 years in good health and CMV-seronegative. Sequencing was done on a sample of PBMCs. J is TRBJ2-3 and V is TRBV7-9; 8 bases line up with TRBD2. In DNA, the CDR3 is TGTGCCAGCAATGCTAAGCCCGGGACTAGGGAGAAGGGTGGAGCGCAGTATTTT. Its translation: CASNAKPGTREKGGAQYF.